The 31 T cell receptor beta chains listed next were all sequenced from one sample in a study of OX40 agonist ivuxolimab in advanced cancers. Assay used: immunoSEQ multiplex PCR; TCRdb lists only in-frame clones, some missing. This table has around 87,000 clones, 90% to 95% appearing once. Specimen: CD4+ or CD8+ T cells sorted from blood, collected in a trial of the OX40 agonist ivuxolimab. The receptors stem from an adult with an advanced solid tumor such as melanoma, head and neck, liver or kidney cancer.

Details on this clone: A read error may account for a junction end that differs from germline. The chain is built from TRBV29-1 and TRBJ2-1; 9 nucleotides line up with TRBD1. The CDR3 is 12 amino acids. CDR1 is SQVTM, CDR2 ANQGSEA, per germline. CDR3 amino acids: CSDITDRGNYLF. The CDR3 nucleotides read TGCAGCGACATAACGGACAGGGGTAATTACCTCTTC.

V gene TRBV20-1 combines with J gene TRBJ1-1; D uncertain. Trimming removed 6 bases from V and 2 bases from J, with 4 bases in between. The germline V gene encodes CDR1 DFQATT and CDR2 SNEGSKA (reference sequence). There are 10 residues in the CDR3. As DNA, the CDR3 is TGCAGTGCAGTTAACACTGAAGCTTTCTTT. This translates into CSAVNTEAFF.

This rearrangement joins TRBV6-5 to TRBJ2-7; D is ambiguous. CDR1 is MNHEY and CDR2 is SVGAGI in the germline V gene. Trimming pared 2 bases from V and 2 bases from J, leaving 13 bases between. The CDR3 contains 15 residues. The CDR3 bases are TGTGCCAGCAGTTACGGCCAGGCCGGAGCCTACGAGCAGTACTTC. The encoded protein is CASSYGQAGAYEQYF.

In this sample, this clone turned up once. The chain links TRBV6-5 to TRBJ2-1; 9 bases are shared with TRBD1. Trimming removed 4 bases from V and 6 bases from J; junction bases left unmatched: 1. Germline CDR1 MNHEY, CDR2 SVGAGI. CDR3 size: 13 residues. In DNA, the CDR3 is TGTGCCAGCAGTTCGACAGGGGGCAATGAGCAGTTCTTC. Translating it yields CASSSTGGNEQFF.

Concerning this clone itself: This same CDR3 is encoded by further DNA sequences in the sample. The rearrangement joins TRBV5-1 to TRBJ1-1; D perhaps matches TRBD1 (6 bases). The V end was cut by 0 bases, the J end by 4 bases, with 7 bases between. This CDR3 contains 13 residues. Per the germline V gene, CDR1 is SGHRS and CDR2 is YFSETQ. The CDR3 reads CASSLGGGTEAFF. CDR3 bases: TGCGCCAGCAGCTTGGGAGGGGGCACTGAAGCTTTCTTT.

This clone was counted once. The rearrangement joins TRBV10-3 to TRBJ1-2, with unresolved D. Per germline, CDR1 ENHRY and CDR2 SYGVKD. The ends were cut back, 0 bases at V and 8 bases at J, with 10 bases in the middle. The CDR3 is 13 amino acids. The CDR3, as DNA: TGTGCCATCAGTGAGTCGAGCTCGTACGGCTACACCTTC. Translated, it gives CAISESSSYGYTF.

The CDR3 sequence is CASSSRPSDGYTF. The CDR3 DNA reads TGTGCCAGCAGCTCCCGGCCCAGCGATGGCTACACCTTC. This chain connects TRBV5-4 to TRBJ1-2, with D unclear. Germline V gene sequence: CDR1 SGHNT, CDR2 YYREEE (reference sequence). This CDR3 has 13 residues. Trimming took off 3 bases at V and 6 bases at J, with 12 bases between the two ends.

The chain couples TRBV30 to TRBJ2-7, with a tentative D call TRBD2 (5 bases). The CDR3 is 11 residues long. Trimming removed 6 bases from V and 5 bases from J, with 11 bases in between. Germline V gives CDR1 GTSNPN, CDR2 SVGIG (reference sequence). CDR3 sequence reads: CACGMGDEQYF. DNA for the CDR3: TGTGCCTGCGGGATGGGTGACGAGCAGTACTTC.

This chain links TRBV2 with TRBJ2-5, with 10 nucleotides matching TRBD1. Germline CDR1 reads SNHLY; CDR2 reads FYNNEI. V lost 6 bases, J lost 5 bases, and 3 bases stayed unmatched. The CDR3 is 13 amino acids. The CDR3 DNA reads as TGTGCCAGCAGAAGACAGGGGGCCGAGACCCAGTACTTC. Its translation: CASRRQGAETQYF.

The V call is TRBV5-6, the J call TRBJ2-7; unclear D gene. The CDR3 sequence is 11 residues long. Germline V gives CDR1 SGHDT, CDR2 YYEEEE. Trimming took off 1 base at V and 5 bases at J, with 4 bases between the two ends. CDR3: CASSLMDEQYF. The DNA of the CDR3 is TGTGCCAGCAGCTTGATGGACGAGCAGTACTTC.

The genes are TRBV5-6 and TRBJ1-4, with a weak D call TRBD1 (6 bases). Per germline, CDR1 SGHDT and CDR2 YYEEEE. V lost 3 bases to trimming and J lost 7 bases, with 13 bases between them. The CDR3 length is 14 residues. CDR3 sequence reads: CASSSGHPIEKLFF. CDR3 nucleotide sequence: TGTGCCAGCAGCTCGGGACATCCGATTGAAAAACTGTTTTTT.

The table lists this clone with a count of one. This chain uses TRBV21-1 with TRBJ2-7; the listed D gene, TRBD2, was not tested against the DNA. TRBV21-1 is a documented pseudogene. This CDR3 contains 19 residues. The CDR3 nucleotides are TGTGCCAGCAGCAAAGCTGGACTAGCGGGAGCTGTTACTGAGAACGAGCAGTACTTC. It codes for CASSKAGLAGAVTENEQYF.

The rearrangement links TRBV4-3 to TRBJ2-7; 9 positions agree with TRBD2. V dropped 4 bases and J dropped 0; count of bases not matched to a gene: 10. Germline V gives CDR1 LGHNA, CDR2 YSLEER. The CDR3 covers 17 residues. The DNA of the CDR3 is TGCGCCAGCAGCCGCGGGGCTAGCGGGGCAAACTCCTACGAGCAGTACTTC. This gives the protein CASSRGASGANSYEQYF.

V usage is TRBV6-6 and J usage is TRBJ2-7; TRBD1 aligns across 7 bases. Germline V gene sequence: CDR1 MNHNY, CDR2 SVGAGI (reference sequence). CDR3 length: 16 residues. The V gene end was trimmed by 5 bases and the J gene end by 7 bases; junction bases not matched to a gene: 17. CDR3 residues: CASSHIWAGGIGEQYF. The DNA of the CDR3 is TGTGCCAGCAGTCACATCTGGGCAGGGGGAATTGGGGAGCAGTACTTC.

The chain couples TRBV4-1 to TRBJ2-1, with TRBD2 as a possible D gene (6 bases). Germline values: CDR1 MGHRA, CDR2 YSYEKL. The CDR3 has 16 residues. V gave up 2 bases and J gave up 8 bases, with 19 bases separating them. CDR3 loop: CASSQLPGLPRDEQFF. The DNA of the CDR3 is TGCGCCAGCAGCCAACTCCCGGGACTCCCAAGGGATGAGCAGTTCTTC.

The V and J genes are TRBV7-8 and TRBJ1-2; no clear D gene. Germline V lookup: CDR1 SGHVS, CDR2 FQNEAQ. This CDR3 is built from 15 residues. V was pared by 4 bases and J by 7 bases, with 19 bases between. CDR3 protein: CASSSYSTDPSGYTF. CDR3 DNA sequence: TGTGCCAGCAGCTCTTATTCGACCGATCCTTCTGGCTACACCTTC.

V usage is TRBV10-2 and J usage is TRBJ2-3, with 7 positions matching TRBD2. Germline V gene lookup returns CDR1 WSHSY and CDR2 SAAADI. This CDR3 is 16 amino acids long. J was trimmed by 0 bases and V by 6 bases; bases with no gene match: 9. In DNA form, the CDR3 reads TGCGCCAGCAGGCAGAGATCTAGCGGAAGCACAGATACGCAGTATTTT. It codes for CASRQRSSGSTDTQYF.

V gene TRBV5-1 combines with J gene TRBJ2-1; 7 nucleotides line up with TRBD2. Germline lookup yields CDR1 SGHRS and CDR2 YFSETQ. Trimming took 0 bases from V and 7 from J; bases not matched to a gene: 7. The CDR3 is made up of 15 amino acids. The CDR3 sequence is CASSLVRGTKNEQFF. The CDR3, as DNA: TGCGCCAGCAGCTTGGTTCGGGGGACTAAAAATGAGCAGTTCTTC.

The J gene is TRBJ1-6, the V gene TRBV5-4; no firm D call. This CDR3 is 15 amino acids long. V was cut by 0 bases and J by 9 bases, with 13 bases left in between. In germline, CDR1 is SGHNT, CDR2 YYREEE (reference sequence). The CDR3 region is CASSLGTEVGSPLHF. In DNA form, the CDR3 reads TGTGCCAGCAGCTTGGGGACCGAGGTCGGTTCACCCCTCCACTTT. The complete variable domain, with remaining parts taken from reference TRBV5-4 and TRBJ1-6, reads ETGVTQSPTHLIKTRGQQVTLRCSSQSGHNTVSWYQQALGQGPQFIFQYYREEENGRGNFPPRFSGLQFPNYSSELNVNALELDDSALYLCASSLGTEVGSPLHFGNGTRLTVT.

The gene calls are TRBV28 and TRBJ2-3; D unclear. V lost 10 bases, J lost 0 bases, and 8 bases lay in between. Germline CDR1 is MDHEN and CDR2 is SYDVKM. This CDR3 region has 12 residues. In DNA, the CDR3 is TGTGCCACCACAGACAGCACAGATACGCAGTATTTT. It codes for CATTDSTDTQYF.

The CDR3 reads CASSQVRQNTEAFF. In DNA form, the CDR3 reads TGTGCCAGCAGCCAAGTGCGACAGAACACTGAAGCTTTCTTT. The V call is TRBV14, the J call TRBJ1-1; D uncertain. Trimming removed 1 base from V and 1 base from J, with 7 bases in between. Germline-derived CDR1 and CDR2 are SGHDN and FVKESK. There are 14 residues in the CDR3.

The chain is built from TRBV4-1 and TRBJ1-6, with D uncertain. CDR3 length: 14 residues. V gave up 0 bases and J gave up 5 bases, with 5 bases separating them. Per germline, CDR1 MGHRA and CDR2 YSYEKL. DNA of the CDR3: TGCGCCAGCAGCCAAGAGATTCATAATTCACCCCTCCACTTT. Its protein product is CASSQEIHNSPLHF.

The chain couples TRBV5-4 to TRBJ2-7; D might be TRBD1 or TRBD2, each matching 5 bases. The V gene lost 4 bases and the J gene lost 0 bases, with 14 bases spanning the gap. The CDR3 is made up of 15 amino acids. Germline V gives CDR1 SGHNT, CDR2 YYREEE (reference sequence). DNA for the CDR3: TGTGCCAGCAGCGGGGGACCCACAAGCTCCTACGAGCAGTACTTC. As protein: CASSGGPTSSYEQYF.

The chain uses TRBV18 and TRBJ2-7, with 8 bases fitting TRBD1. This CDR3 has 15 amino acids. CDR1 is KGHSH, CDR2 LQKENI, per germline. With 6 bases clipped from V and 0 bases from J, the junction kept 7 bases outside the gene matches. The CDR3 sequence: CASSSGGSPSYEQYF. CDR3 DNA: TGTGCCAGCTCTTCAGGGGGCTCCCCCTCCTACGAGCAGTACTTC.

The gene calls are TRBV4-2 and TRBJ1-2; the D gene is possibly TRBD1 (5 bases). Germline CDR1 reads LGHNA; CDR2 reads YNFKEQ. With 4 bases removed from V and 4 bases from J, the gap between germline ends came to 19 bases. This CDR3 is built from 16 residues. For the CDR3, the DNA is TGTGCCAGCAGCCCCCTGGAGCGCCAGGGAGGCTATGGCTACACCTTC. Its protein product is CASSPLERQGGYGYTF.

This clone occurred a few times. The identical CDR3 is also encoded by other nucleotide sequences in the sample. This sequence joins TRBV27 and TRBJ1-1; no firm D call. CDR3 length: 13 amino acids. V was trimmed by 3 bases and J by 1 base, leaving 6 bases between them. Germline V gives CDR1 MNHEY, CDR2 SMNVEV (reference sequence). The CDR3 DNA reads TGTGCCAGCAGTTTTGGAGGGAACACTGAAGCTTTCTTT. This sequence encodes CASSFGGNTEAFF.

V is TRBV6-5 and J is TRBJ1-5; TRBD1 might be the D (5 bases). V lost 2 bases to trimming and J lost 9 bases, with 11 bases between them. CDR1 and CDR2 (germline): MNHEY, SVGAGI. The CDR3 is made up of 13 amino acids. The CDR3 loop is CASSYNRWWPQHF. CDR3 in DNA: TGTGCCAGCAGTTACAACAGGTGGTGGCCCCAGCATTTT.

This clone was detected only once. The rearrangement uses TRBV6-5 and TRBJ1-2; 10 nucleotides align to TRBD1. CDR3 length equals 14 residues. CDR1 is MNHEY, CDR2 SVGAGI, per germline. V shed 5 bases and J 5 bases; nucleotides not matched to a gene: 5. CDR3 amino acids: CASSQPGQGYGYTF. The CDR3 DNA sequence: TGTGCCAGCAGTCAACCGGGACAGGGGTATGGCTACACCTTC.

The genes are TRBV30 and TRBJ2-5; 7 nucleotides agree with TRBD2. Germline V gene data show CDR1 as GTSNPN and CDR2 as SVGIG (reference sequence). Trimming cost V 4 bases and J 4 bases; bases outside gene matches: 9. This CDR3 region has 14 residues. The CDR3 nucleotides read TGTGCCTGGACCCATGGGGGAGGGAGAGAGACCCAGTACTTC. This gives the protein CAWTHGGGRETQYF. Using reference TRBV30 and TRBJ2-5 for the parts outside the CDR3, the full variable domain is SQTIHQWPATLVQPVGSPLSLECTVEGTSNPNLYWYRQAAGRGLQLLFYSVGIGQISSEVPQNLSASRPQDRQFILSSKKLLLSDSGFYLCAWTHGGGRETQYFGPGTRLLVL.

For the CDR3, the DNA is TGTGCCTGGAGTGCCCAAAGGAACACTGAAGCTTTCTTT. It translates to CAWSAQRNTEAFF. V gene TRBV30 combines with J gene TRBJ1-1; no reliable D call. The CDR3 spans 13 residues. V was trimmed by 1 base and J by 1 base, leaving 7 bases between them. Germline loops: CDR1 GTSNPN, CDR2 SVGIG (reference sequence).

On this clone: Other DNA sequences within the sample encode an identical CDR3. The rearrangement uses TRBV18 and TRBJ2-7; 10 nucleotides align to TRBD1. Germline CDR1 is KGHSH and CDR2 is LQKENI. The CDR3 is made up of 14 amino acids. The V and J ends lost 2 bases and 2 bases, in that order; junction bases with no gene match: 0. The CDR3 DNA sequence: TGTGCCAGCTCACCAGGGACAGGGGCCTACGAGCAGTACTTC. This codes for CASSPGTGAYEQYF. The whole variable domain, remainder taken from reference TRBV18 and TRBJ2-7, is NAGVMQNPRHLVRRRGQEARLRCSPMKGHSHVYWYRQLPEEGLKFMVYLQKENIIDESGMPKERFSAEFPKEGPSILRIQQVVRGDSAAYFCASSPGTGAYEQYFGPGTRLTVT.